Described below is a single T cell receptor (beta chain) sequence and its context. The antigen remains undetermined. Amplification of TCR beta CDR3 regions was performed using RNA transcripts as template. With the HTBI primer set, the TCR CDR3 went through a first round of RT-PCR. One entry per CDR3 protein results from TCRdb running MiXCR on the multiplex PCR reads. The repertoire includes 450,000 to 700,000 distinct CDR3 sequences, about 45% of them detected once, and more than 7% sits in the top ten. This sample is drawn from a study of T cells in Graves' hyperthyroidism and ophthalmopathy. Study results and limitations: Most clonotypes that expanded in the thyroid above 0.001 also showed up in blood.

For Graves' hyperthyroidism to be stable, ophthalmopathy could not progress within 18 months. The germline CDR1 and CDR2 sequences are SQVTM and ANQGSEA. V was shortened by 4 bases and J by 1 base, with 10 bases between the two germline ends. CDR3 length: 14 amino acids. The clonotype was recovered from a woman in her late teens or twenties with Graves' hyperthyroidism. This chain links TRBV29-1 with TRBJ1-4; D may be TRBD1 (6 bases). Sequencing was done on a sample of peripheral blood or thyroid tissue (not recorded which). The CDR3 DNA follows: TGCAGCGTTGGGGGGCTGGAAACTAATGAAAAACTGTTTTTT. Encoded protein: CSVGGLETNEKLFF.